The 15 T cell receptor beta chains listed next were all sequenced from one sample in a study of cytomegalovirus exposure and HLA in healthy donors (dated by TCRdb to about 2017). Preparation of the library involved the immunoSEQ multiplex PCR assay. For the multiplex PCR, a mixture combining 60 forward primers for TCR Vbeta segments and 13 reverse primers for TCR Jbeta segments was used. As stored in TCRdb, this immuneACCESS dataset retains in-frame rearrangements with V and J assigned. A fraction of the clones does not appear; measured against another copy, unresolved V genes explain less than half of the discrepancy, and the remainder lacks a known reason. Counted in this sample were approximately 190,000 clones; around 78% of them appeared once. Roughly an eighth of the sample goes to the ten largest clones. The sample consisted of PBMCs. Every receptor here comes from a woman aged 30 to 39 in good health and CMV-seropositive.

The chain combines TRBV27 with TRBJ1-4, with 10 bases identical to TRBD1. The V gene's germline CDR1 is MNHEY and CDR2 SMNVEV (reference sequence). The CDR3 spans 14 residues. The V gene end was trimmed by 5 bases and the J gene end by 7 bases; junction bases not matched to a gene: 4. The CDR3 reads CASSPTGGGEKLFF. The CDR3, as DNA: TGTGCCAGCAGTCCGACAGGGGGCGGTGAAAAACTGTTTTTT.

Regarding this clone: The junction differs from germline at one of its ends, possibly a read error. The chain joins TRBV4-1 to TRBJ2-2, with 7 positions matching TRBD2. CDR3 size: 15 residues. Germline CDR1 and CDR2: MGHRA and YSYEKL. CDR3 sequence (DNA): TGTGCCAGCAGCCAAGATTTTGGGGGGGGCGGGGAGCTGTTTTTT. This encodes CASSQDFGGGGELFF.

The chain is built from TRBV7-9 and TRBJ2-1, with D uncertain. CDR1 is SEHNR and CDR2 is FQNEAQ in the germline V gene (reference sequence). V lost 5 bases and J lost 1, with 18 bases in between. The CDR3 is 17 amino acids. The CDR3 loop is CASSLPDYPGSYNEQFF. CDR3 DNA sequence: TGTGCCAGCAGCCTTCCTGATTACCCCGGGTCCTACAATGAGCAGTTCTTC.

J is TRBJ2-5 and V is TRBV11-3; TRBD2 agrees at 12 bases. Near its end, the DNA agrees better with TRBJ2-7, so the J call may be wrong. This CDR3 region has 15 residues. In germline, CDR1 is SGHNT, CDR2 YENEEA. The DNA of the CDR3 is TGTGCCAGCAGCGCCAGACTAGCGGGAGAAGGCGAGCAGTACTTC. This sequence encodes CASSARLAGEGEQYF.

CDR3 DNA: TGTGCCAGCAGCTTTGGGGGCGCCTACGAGCAGTACTTC. It codes for CASSFGGAYEQYF. The rearrangement links TRBV11-2 to TRBJ2-7; possible D gene TRBD1, 6 bases. This CDR3 contains 13 residues. V gave up 3 bases and J gave up 2 bases, with 8 bases separating them. CDR1 is SGHAT and CDR2 is FQNNGV in the germline V gene.

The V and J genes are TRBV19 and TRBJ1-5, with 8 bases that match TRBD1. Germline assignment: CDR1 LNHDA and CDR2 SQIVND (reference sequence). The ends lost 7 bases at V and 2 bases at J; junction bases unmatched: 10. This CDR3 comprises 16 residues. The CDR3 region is CASNPFGTGRNQPQHF. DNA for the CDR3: TGTGCCAGTAACCCGTTTGGGACAGGTCGCAATCAGCCCCAGCATTTT.

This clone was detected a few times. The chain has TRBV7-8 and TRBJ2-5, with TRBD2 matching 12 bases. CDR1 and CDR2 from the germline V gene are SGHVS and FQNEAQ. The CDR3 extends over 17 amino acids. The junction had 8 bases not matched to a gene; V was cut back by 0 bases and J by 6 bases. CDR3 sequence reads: CASSLARLAGGPQTQYF. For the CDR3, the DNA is TGTGCCAGCAGCTTAGCGCGTCTAGCGGGAGGGCCACAGACCCAGTACTTC.

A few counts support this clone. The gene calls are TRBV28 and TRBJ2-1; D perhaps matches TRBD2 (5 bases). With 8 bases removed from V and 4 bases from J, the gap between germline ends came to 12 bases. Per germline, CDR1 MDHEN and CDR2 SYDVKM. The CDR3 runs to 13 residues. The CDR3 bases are TGTGCCAGCGTACTAAGCGGATACAATGAGCAGTTCTTC. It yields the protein CASVLSGYNEQFF.

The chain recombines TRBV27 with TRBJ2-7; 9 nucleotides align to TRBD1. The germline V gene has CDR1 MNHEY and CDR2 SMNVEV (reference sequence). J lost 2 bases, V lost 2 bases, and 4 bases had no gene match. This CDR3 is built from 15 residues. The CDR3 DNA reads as TGTGCCAGCAGTTTAGAGACAGGGGGGGCCTACGAGCAGTACTTC. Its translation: CASSLETGGAYEQYF.

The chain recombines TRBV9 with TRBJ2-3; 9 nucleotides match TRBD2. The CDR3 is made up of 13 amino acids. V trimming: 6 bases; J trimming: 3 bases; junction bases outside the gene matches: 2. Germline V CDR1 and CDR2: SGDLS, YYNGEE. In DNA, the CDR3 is TGTGCCAGCAATGCGGGGGGGACAGATACGCAGTATTTT. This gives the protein CASNAGGTDTQYF.

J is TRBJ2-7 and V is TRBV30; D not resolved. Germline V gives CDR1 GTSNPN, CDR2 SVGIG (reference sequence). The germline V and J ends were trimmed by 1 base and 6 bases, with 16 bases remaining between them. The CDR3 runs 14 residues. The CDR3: CAWSGGPIVVEQYF. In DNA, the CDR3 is TGTGCCTGGAGTGGCGGCCCAATTGTGGTCGAGCAGTACTTC.

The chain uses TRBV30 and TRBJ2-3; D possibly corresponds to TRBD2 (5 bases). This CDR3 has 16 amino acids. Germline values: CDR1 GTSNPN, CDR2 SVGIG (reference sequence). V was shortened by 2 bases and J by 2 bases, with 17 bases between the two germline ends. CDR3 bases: TGTGCCTGGAGTCCGACGGGGTCTCCCCACACAGATACGCAGTATTTT. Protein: CAWSPTGSPHTDTQYF.

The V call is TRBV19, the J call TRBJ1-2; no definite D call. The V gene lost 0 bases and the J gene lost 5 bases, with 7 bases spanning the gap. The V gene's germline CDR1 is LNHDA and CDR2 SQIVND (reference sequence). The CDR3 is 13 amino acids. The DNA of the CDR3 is TGTGCCAGTAGTATAGATCAACTTTATGGCTACACCTTC. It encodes CASSIDQLYGYTF.

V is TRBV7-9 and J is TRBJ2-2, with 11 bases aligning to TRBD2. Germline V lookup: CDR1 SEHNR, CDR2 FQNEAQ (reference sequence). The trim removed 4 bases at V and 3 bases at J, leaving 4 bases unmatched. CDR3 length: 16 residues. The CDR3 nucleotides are TGTGCCAGCAGCTCGACTAGCGGGACCCACACCGGGGAGCTGTTTTTT. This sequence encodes CASSSTSGTHTGELFF.

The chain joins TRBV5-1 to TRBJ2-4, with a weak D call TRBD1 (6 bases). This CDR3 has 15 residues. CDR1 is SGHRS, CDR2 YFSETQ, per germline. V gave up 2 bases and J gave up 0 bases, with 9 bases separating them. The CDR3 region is CASSLGTTAKNIQYF. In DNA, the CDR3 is TGCGCCAGCAGCTTAGGGACAACAGCCAAAAACATTCAGTACTTC.